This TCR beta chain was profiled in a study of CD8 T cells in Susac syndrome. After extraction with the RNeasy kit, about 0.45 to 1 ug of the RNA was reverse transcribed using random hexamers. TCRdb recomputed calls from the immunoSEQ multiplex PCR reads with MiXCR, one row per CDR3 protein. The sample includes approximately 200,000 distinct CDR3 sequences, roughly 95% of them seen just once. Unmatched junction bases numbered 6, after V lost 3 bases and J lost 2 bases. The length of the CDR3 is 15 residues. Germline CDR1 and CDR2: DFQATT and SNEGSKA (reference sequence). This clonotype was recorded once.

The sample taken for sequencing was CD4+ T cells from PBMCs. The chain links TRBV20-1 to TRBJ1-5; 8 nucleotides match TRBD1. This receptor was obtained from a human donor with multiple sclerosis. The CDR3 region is CSASEGQGGNQPQHF. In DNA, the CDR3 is TGCAGTGCTAGCGAAGGACAGGGCGGCAATCAGCCCCAGCATTTT.